Below are 29 T cell receptor beta chains sequenced from a single sample in a study of T-cell reconstitution after alpha-beta-depleted transplantation in children. Preparing the TCRbeta library involved the use of unique molecular identifiers. TCRdb independently ran MiXCR on the PCR reads; one entry per CDR3 protein. The sample holds about 98,000 distinct CDR3 sequences, around 5.9% seen once. Material: PBMCs, mostly from graft donor cells, obtained 60 days after TCRalphabeta/CD19-depleted stem cell transplant. Receptors were obtained from a female patient aged 2-9 years who had a stem cell transplant for Fanconi anemia, so the T cells may come from the graft donor.

In this sample, this clonotype turned up a few times. The rearrangement uses TRBV18 and TRBJ2-7; TRBD2 is a possible D gene (6 bases). Trimming shortened V by 2 bases and J by 3 bases, and 11 bases separated the two germline ends. The CDR3 covers 14 residues. CDR1 KGHSH and CDR2 LQKENI come from the germline V gene. The CDR3 loop reads CASSPRSGYYEQYF. The CDR3 DNA reads as TGTGCCAGCTCACCAAGAAGCGGGTACTACGAGCAGTACTTC.

This clonotype showed up many times. This rearrangement joins TRBV5-1 to TRBJ2-7; a weak D match, TRBD1 (5 bases). CDR1 is SGHRS, CDR2 YFSETQ, per germline. Trimming pared 4 bases from V and 1 base from J, leaving 12 bases between. CDR3 length: 14 amino acids. The CDR3 DNA sequence: TGCGCCAGCAGCCCCACGACAGCTTCCTACGAGCAGTACTTC. As protein: CASSPTTASYEQYF.

In its sample, this clonotype was seen a few times. The V call is TRBV6-5, the J call TRBJ2-1; 7 positions match TRBD2. This CDR3 spans 17 amino acids. V lost 2 bases to trimming and J lost 9 bases; unmatched junction nucleotides: 16. Germline V lookup: CDR1 MNHEY, CDR2 SVGAGI. DNA for the CDR3: TGTGCCAGCAGTTACGGGCCCGGGGCGGGAGAGTCAGCTGAGCAGTTCTTC. Translation: CASSYGPGAGESAEQFF.

This chain links TRBV7-2 with TRBJ2-3; 8 nucleotides align to TRBD2. This CDR3 is built from 15 residues. V shed 7 bases, J shed 6 bases, and the junction held 12 bases outside the gene matches. The V gene's germline CDR1 is SGHTA and CDR2 FQGNSA. Written as DNA, the CDR3 is TGTGCCAGCACCATCACGGGAGGGCCGTCTGATACGCAGTATTTT. As protein: CASTITGGPSDTQYF.

This clonotype was counted between two and nine times. This chain joins TRBV10-3 and TRBJ1-1; D gene unclear. The CDR3 has 13 amino acids. Germline lookup yields CDR1 ENHRY and CDR2 SYGVKD. V gave up 4 bases and J gave up 5 bases, with 11 bases separating them. CDR3 amino acids: CAISGMGETEAFF. The CDR3 DNA is TGTGCCATCAGTGGAATGGGAGAAACTGAAGCTTTCTTT.

This clonotype is judged medium-sized. The chain joins TRBV28 to TRBJ2-2; D uncertain. Trimming removed 6 bases from V and 7 bases from J, with 9 bases in between. The germline V gene encodes CDR1 MDHEN and CDR2 SYDVKM. The CDR3 sequence is 12 residues long. As DNA, the CDR3 is TGTGCCAGCAGGCCGTACCGCGGGGAGCTGTTTTTT. Translated: CASRPYRGELFF.

This clonotype came up many times. The chain has TRBV24-1 and TRBJ2-3; TRBD1 might be the D (5 bases). The CDR3 covers 16 residues. V was cut by 3 bases and J by 3 bases, with 15 bases left in between. The V gene's germline CDR1 is KGHDR and CDR2 SFDVKD. In DNA, the CDR3 is TGTGCCACCAGTGATCCGGGCCAGGGCACGACAGATACGCAGTATTTT. Amino acid sequence: CATSDPGQGTTDTQYF.

Many counts were recorded for this clonotype. CDR3 in DNA: TGTGCCAGCTTAGGGGTTGGGGGCACAGATACGCAGTATTTT. The encoded protein is CASLGVGGTDTQYF. The rearrangement joins TRBV6-1 to TRBJ2-3, with D perhaps matching TRBD1 (5 bases). With 8 bases removed from V and 1 base from J, the gap between germline ends came to 13 bases. Per the germline V gene, CDR1 is MNHNS and CDR2 is SASEGT. The CDR3 is 14 amino acids.

Judged by abundance, this clonotype is large. V and J are TRBV12-3 or TRBV12-4 and TRBJ2-2; 7 nucleotides match TRBD1. This CDR3 is built from 17 residues. Trimming took 4 bases from V and 0 from J; bases not matched to a gene: 8. The CDR3 nucleotides read TGTGCCAGCAGTTCCGGGACAGCCTCCGCGAACACCGGGGAGCTGTTTTTT. This sequence encodes CASSSGTASANTGELFF.

There are a few counts of this clonotype. The genes are TRBV7-3 and TRBJ2-7, with a tentative D call TRBD1 (5 bases). The CDR3 sequence is 13 residues long. The germline V and J ends were trimmed by 2 bases and 5 bases, with 10 bases remaining between them. Germline values: CDR1 SGHTA, CDR2 FQGTGA. The CDR3 DNA reads TGTGCCAGCAGCTTATCGCCGACAGACGAGCAGTACTTC. Translating it yields CASSLSPTDEQYF.

This clonotype was recorded at least ten times. The chain recombines TRBV4-1 with TRBJ2-2; 13 nucleotides align to TRBD2. The CDR3 covers 18 residues. CDR1 is MGHRA and CDR2 is YSYEKL in the germline V gene. J lost 7 bases, V lost 1 base, and 9 bases had no gene match. CDR3 amino acids: CASSQVSGLAGVVGELFF. CDR3 coding DNA: TGCGCCAGCAGCCAAGTCTCCGGACTAGCGGGAGTTGTCGGGGAGCTGTTTTTT.

In this sample, this clonotype turned up a few times. This chain links TRBV5-1 with TRBJ2-1, with 7 positions matching TRBD2. Trimming at V came to 0 bases and at J to 7 bases, leaving 7 bases not matched to a gene. This CDR3 comprises 15 residues. The germline V gene has CDR1 SGHRS and CDR2 YFSETQ. The CDR3 here is CASSLVPGLSNEQFF. The CDR3 DNA is TGCGCCAGCAGCTTGGTGCCGGGACTATCAAATGAGCAGTTCTTC.

This clonotype was counted many times. The V and J genes are TRBV12-3 or TRBV12-4 and TRBJ2-5, with D possibly matching TRBD1 (6 bases). The CDR3 length is 11 residues. The V end lost 8 bases, the J end lost 3 bases, and 7 bases lay between the germline ends. As DNA, the CDR3 is TGTGCCAGCCGACAGGAAGAGACCCAGTACTTC. Translated: CASRQEETQYF.

This clonotype was recorded many times. The V gene is TRBV11-2, the J gene TRBJ2-7; possibly TRBD2 for D (5 bases). This CDR3 spans 12 amino acids. Trimming stripped 2 bases from V and 5 bases from J, with 7 bases between. The germline CDR1 and CDR2 sequences are SGHAT and FQNNGV. CDR3 sequence reads: CASSLYGDEQYF. CDR3 in DNA: TGTGCCAGCAGCTTATACGGGGACGAGCAGTACTTC.

This clonotype has at least ten counts. One end of the junction varies from germline; a read error may be responsible. This chain links TRBV14 with TRBJ1-2, with 8 nucleotides matching TRBD1. Germline V gene data show CDR1 as SGHDN and CDR2 as FVKESK. The CDR3 length is 12 residues. The CDR3 reads CASSRQGISLAF. The CDR3 DNA is TGTGCCAGCAGTCGACAGGGGATAAGTTTAGCCTTC.

At least ten counts were recorded for this clonotype. The chain recombines TRBV12-3 or TRBV12-4 with TRBJ2-1; TRBD2 agrees at 9 bases. V shed 7 bases, J shed 5 bases, and the junction held 6 bases outside the gene matches. This CDR3 is built from 14 residues. CDR3 amino acids: CASNLAGVDNEQFF. The DNA for the CDR3 is TGTGCCAGCAACTTAGCGGGAGTGGACAATGAGCAGTTCTTC.

In this sample, this clonotype turned up many times. This sequence joins TRBV18 and TRBJ2-1; D gene ambiguous. V was trimmed by 2 bases and J by 12 bases, leaving 14 bases between them. Germline V gene data show CDR1 as KGHSH and CDR2 as LQKENI. The length of the CDR3 is 13 residues. The CDR3 loop is CASSPSADLGQFF. The CDR3 coding sequence is TGTGCCAGCTCACCAAGTGCGGATTTAGGGCAGTTCTTC.

This clonotype has ten or more counts. The chain carries TRBV20-1 and TRBJ2-5; D may be TRBD1 or TRBD2 (5 bases each). Germline assignment: CDR1 DFQATT and CDR2 SNEGSKA (reference sequence). V lost 3 bases, J lost 5 bases, and 10 bases lay in between. The CDR3 length is 12 residues. Here the CDR3 DNA reads TGCAGTGCTAGTTTGGGGGTTGAGACCCAGTACTTC. This encodes CSASLGVETQYF.

The chain recombines TRBV6-4 with TRBJ2-3; 13 bases are shared with TRBD2. The J segment lost 6 bases and the V segment lost 7 bases, leaving 19 bases of the junction unmatched. This CDR3 contains 19 residues. Germline V gene data show CDR1 as MRHNA and CDR2 as SNTAGT. The CDR3 DNA follows: TGTGCCAGCACCGAATACCAAACAGTACTAGCGGGGGGGATTGATACGCAGTATTTT. Its protein product is CASTEYQTVLAGGIDTQYF.

The chain couples TRBV20-1 to TRBJ2-1; 7 nucleotides agree with TRBD2. Germline V gives CDR1 DFQATT, CDR2 SNEGSKA (reference sequence). The CDR3 is 13 amino acids. V shed 2 bases, J shed 7 bases, and the junction held 5 bases outside the gene matches. CDR3 region: CSARPGTINEQFF. Here the CDR3 DNA reads TGCAGTGCTAGACCCGGGACTATTAATGAGCAGTTCTTC.

The chain combines TRBV5-1 with TRBJ2-7, with D unclear. Germline CDR1 and CDR2: SGHRS and YFSETQ. The V end was cut by 7 bases, the J end by 6 bases, with 11 bases between. The CDR3 spans 11 residues. The CDR3 protein is CASPLPGEQYF. CDR3 in DNA: TGCGCCAGCCCACTACCAGGCGAGCAGTACTTC.

This clonotype has a count of ten or more. V usage is TRBV15 and J usage is TRBJ2-2; no firm D call. Germline lookup yields CDR1 LNHNV and CDR2 YYDKDF (reference sequence). The length of the CDR3 is 15 residues. With 0 bases removed from V and 7 bases from J, the gap between germline ends came to 12 bases. The CDR3 protein is CATSRDLFGIGELFF. CDR3 in DNA: TGTGCCACCAGCAGAGATCTGTTTGGTATCGGGGAGCTGTTTTTT.

This clonotype has ten or more counts. The CDR3 region is CSASRPPETQYF. The DNA for the CDR3 is TGCAGTGCTAGTCGGCCCCCAGAGACCCAGTACTTC. The rearrangement joins TRBV20-1 to TRBJ2-5; D not certain. V was cut by 3 bases and J by 4 bases, with 9 bases left in between. The CDR3 covers 12 residues. Looked up from germline, CDR1 is DFQATT and CDR2 is SNEGSKA (reference sequence).

The chain combines TRBV4-3 with TRBJ1-3; TRBD1 agrees at 7 bases. The germline V gene has CDR1 LGHNA and CDR2 YSLEER. V lost 1 base, J lost 0 bases, and 9 bases stayed unmatched. The CDR3 has 18 residues. The CDR3 here is CASSQAGGQLLSGNTIYF. CDR3 DNA sequence: TGCGCCAGCAGCCAAGCCGGGGGACAGCTACTCTCTGGAAACACCATATATTTT.

This clonotype was counted many times. This chain connects TRBV20-1 to TRBJ2-7; no definite D call. The CDR3 consists of 11 residues. Deletions cut 3 bases from V and 6 bases from J, with 9 bases between. Germline V CDR1 and CDR2: DFQATT, SNEGSKA (reference sequence). The DNA for the CDR3 is TGCAGTGCTAGGGGTGGTCCCGAGCAGTACTTC. Translating gives CSARGGPEQYF.

This clonotype was detected many times. The genes are TRBV5-1 and TRBJ2-4; a possible D gene is TRBD1 (6 bases). Trimming cost V 7 bases and J 7 bases, with 18 bases left between them. The CDR3 has 14 amino acids. Germline CDR1 SGHRS, CDR2 YFSETQ. CDR3: CASGPTGLANIQYF. CDR3 DNA: TGCGCCAGCGGACCCACAGGGCTGGCTAACATTCAGTACTTC.

This clonotype is a singleton in its sample. One base away lies a much larger clone, so this may be a sequencing read error. The CDR3 ends on some other residue instead of the conserved phenylalanine or tryptophan, so this is likely a read error. The chain has TRBV20-1 and TRBJ2-1; 9 bases map to TRBD1. Germline lookup yields CDR1 DFQATT and CDR2 SNEGSKA (reference sequence). The ends lost 4 bases at V and 5 bases at J; junction bases unmatched: 3. The CDR3 extends over 13 amino acids. The CDR3 loop reads CSANRDRDNEQFC. The DNA for the CDR3 is TGCAGTGCTAACCGGGACAGGGACAATGAGCAGTTCTGC.

This clonotype occurred many times. CDR3: CASSLFGRALEEQYF. CDR3 in DNA: TGTGCCAGCAGTTTGTTCGGGAGGGCGTTAGAAGAGCAGTACTTC. The chain couples TRBV27 to TRBJ2-7; the match to TRBD2 covers 8 bases. The V gene's germline CDR1 is MNHEY and CDR2 SMNVEV (reference sequence). V shed 3 bases and J 7 bases; nucleotides not matched to a gene: 11. CDR3 length: 15 amino acids.

This clonotype was observed a handful of times. The chain recombines TRBV10-3 with TRBJ2-3; no definite D call. Per germline, CDR1 ENHRY and CDR2 SYGVKD. The V end lost 2 bases, the J end lost 2 bases, and 17 bases lay between the germline ends. The CDR3 runs to 17 residues. The chain's CDR3 is CAISEQTKRAVTDTQYF. CDR3 DNA: TGTGCCATCAGTGAGCAGACCAAAAGAGCCGTCACAGATACGCAGTATTTT.